The TCR beta chain described here comes from a study of blood T cells in healthy people across ages. Findings and caveats of the study: PBMCs that were unsorted prevented a conclusive naive versus antigen-experienced comparison.

In each sample, at least 6 million PBMCs were isolated. Regarding this clonotype: Its specificity is unknown. Germline is not matched at one junction end, which may reflect a read error.

For the second PCR, which ran for about 7 to 11 cycles, a sample-barcoded 5' primer and a J-beta primer mix were used. Each cDNA molecule, via a template-switch adaptor with 12 random nucleotides, was tagged. TCRdb passed the 5' RACE reads through MiXCR, listing each CDR3 protein once. The data hold about 640,000 distinct CDR3 sequences, with 40% to 45% observed a single time. Germline values: CDR1 SNHLY, CDR2 FYNNEI. The CDR3 consists of 14 residues. J is TRBJ1-2 and V is TRBV2; 8 bases align to TRBD1. The sequencing sample was made of blood. The TCR comes from a man of 80 years or more in good health. The CDR3 DNA sequence: TGTGCCAGCAGAGATCAGGGGGCGTCTAATGGCTGCACCTTC. It is translated as CASRDQGASNGCTF.